This is a list of T cell receptor beta chains from one sample in a study of a mutant IDH1 vaccine in newly diagnosed glioma. TCRdb's table, derived via immunoSEQ multiplex PCR, lists solely in-frame clones and lacks some. The sample lists 100,000 to 120,000 clones; roughly 90% were seen once. What these receptors recognize is not known. This sample comprised PBMCs, obtained from a glioma patient whose treatment included an IDH1 peptide vaccine. These receptors were collected from a woman aged 45-60 years with glioma. Both conserved end residues are part of each CDR3. D genes are given only for firm matches. Not all rows give a size; the values are once, few, many and, for expanded clones, a class.

j_gene | abundance | d_gene | v_gene | CDR3nt | CDR3aa
TRBJ1-5 | NA | TRBD1 | TRBV5-1 | TGCGCCAGCAGCTTGGCAGGGGCAGGGGGCGGAGAGCCCCAGCATTTT | CASSLAGAGGGEPQHF
TRBJ2-1 | NA | TRBD2 | TRBV18 | TGTGCCAGCTCACTCGGGACTAGCGGCTACAATGAGCAGTTCTTC | CASSLGTSGYNEQFF
TRBJ2-5 | NA | NA | TRBV5-6 | TGTGCCAGCAGCGAGGGGGCGGGATTAACGGAGGAGACCCAGTACTTC | CASSEGAGLTEETQYF
TRBJ2-7 | NA | NA | TRBV28 | TGTGCCAGCAGCCGGCACGGACCCTACGAGCAGTACTTC | CASSRHGPYEQYF
TRBJ2-7 | NA | NA | TRBV5-6 | TGTGCCAGCAGCGCGGGACGGGGAGCCTACGAGCAGTACTTC | CASSAGRGAYEQYF
TRBJ2-1 | NA | TRBD1 | TRBV28 | TGTGCCAGCATGGGATTCCGGACAGGGACGAATGAGCAGTTCTTC | CASMGFRTGTNEQFF
TRBJ2-2 | NA | NA | TRBV7-9 | TGTGCCAGCAGCTTAGGGACCCTGAACACCGGGGAGCTGTTTTTT | CASSLGTLNTGELFF
TRBJ2-3 | NA | NA | TRBV28 | TGTGCCAGCAGTTTCGGACCGACTGCGCAGTATTTT | CASSFGPTAQYF
TRBJ1-2 | NA | NA | TRBV28 | TGTGCCAGCAGTTTGGGGCGCAGGGGATCTAACTATGGCTACACCTTC | CASSLGRRGSNYGYTF
TRBJ2-7 | NA | TRBD1 | TRBV18 | TGTGCCAGCCCTTTTGACAGGGTCACCTACGAGCAGTACTTC | CASPFDRVTYEQYF
TRBJ2-7 | NA | NA | TRBV19 | TGTGCCAGTAGTGCCACAGGGATTTCCGAGCAGTACTTC | CASSATGISEQYF
TRBJ2-3 | NA | NA | TRBV19 | TGTGCCAGTAAAGGTACAGGGAACACAGATACGCAGTATTTT | CASKGTGNTDTQYF
TRBJ2-1 | NA | TRBD2 | TRBV5-1 | TGCGCCAGCAGCTTGGTAACTAGCGGGGACTACAATGAGCAGTTCTTC | CASSLVTSGDYNEQFF
TRBJ1-6 | NA | NA | TRBV6-5 | TGTGCCAGCAGACCCCCCGACAGACCTAATTCACCCCTCCACTTT | CASRPPDRPNSPLHF
TRBJ1-2 | NA | NA | TRBV9 | TGTGCCAGCAGCGCCTCCCGAGAAAACTATGGCTACACCTTC | CASSASRENYGYTF
TRBJ2-1 | NA | NA | TRBV25-1 | TGTGCCAGCAGTGAATTTTCTCGGGTTTACAATGAGCAGTTCTTC | CASSEFSRVYNEQFF
TRBJ2-3 | NA | TRBD1 | TRBV2 | TGTGCCAGCAGTGCCGGGACAGCCACAGATACGCAGTATTTT | CASSAGTATDTQYF
TRBJ1-1 | NA | TRBD1 | TRBV10-1 | TGCGCCAGCAGTGAAACCAGGGGGCGTCGAACTGAAGCTTTCTTT | CASSETRGRRTEAFF
TRBJ1-1 | few | NA | TRBV5-1 | TGCGCCAGCAGACGAGGCGCTGAAGCTTTCTTT | CASRRGAEAFF
TRBJ2-3 | NA | NA | TRBV4-1 | TGCGCCAGCAGCCAATGGCGGGATAGCACAGATACGCAGTATTTT | CASSQWRDSTDTQYF
TRBJ2-1 | NA | NA | TRBV7-3 | TGTGCCAGCAGCGCCGTCGAGTGGGATGAGCAGTTCTTC | CASSAVEWDEQFF
TRBJ2-7 | NA | TRBD2 | TRBV20-1 | TGCAGTGCCATTTGGGGGGGCGAGCAGTACTTC | CSAIWGGEQYF
TRBJ1-1 | NA | TRBD1 | TRBV18 | TGTGCCAGCTCACCAGAGGCGGGACAGGGTTCAGCTTTCTTT | CASSPEAGQGSAFF
TRBJ2-5 | NA | NA | TRBV7-2 | TGTGCCAGCAGCTTCCCAGGGCTTCAAGAGACCCAGTACTTC | CASSFPGLQETQYF
TRBJ2-7 | NA | NA | TRBV6-5 | TGTGCCAGTAGTCGTAGCTCCTACGAGCAGTACTTC | CASSRSSYEQYF
TRBJ2-5 | NA | NA | TRBV6-6 | TGTGCCAGCAGTTACGACTCCCCCGGGCTGCAAGAGACCCAGTACTTC | CASSYDSPGLQETQYF
TRBJ2-1 | NA | NA | TRBV6-6 | TGTGCCAGCAGTTACTCAGGACTACGAGGCAATGAGCAGTTCTTC | CASSYSGLRGNEQFF
TRBJ2-5 | NA | NA | TRBV25-1 | TGTGCCAGCAGTGAATATAGGACAGATAAAGAGACCCAGTACTTC | CASSEYRTDKETQYF
TRBJ2-1 | NA | TRBD2 | TRBV4-1 | TGCGCCAGCAGCCAAGGACTAGCGGGAAGCTCCTACAATGAGCAGTTCTTC | CASSQGLAGSSYNEQFF
TRBJ2-7 | NA | TRBD2 | TRBV6-5 | TGTGCCAGCAGTGGTGGACTAGCGGGAGGCTACGAGCAGTACTTC | CASSGGLAGGYEQYF
TRBJ2-7 | NA | NA | TRBV21-1 | TGTGCCAGCAGCAAATATAATTACGAGCAGTACTTC | CASSKYNYEQYF
TRBJ1-1 | NA | NA | TRBV18 | TGTGCCAGCTCACCACCCAATACTGACACTGAAGCTTTCTTT | CASSPPNTDTEAFF
TRBJ1-1 | few | NA | TRBV18 | TGTGCCAGCTCCCCAATAATAGGCCAGGGGAGACGAACTGAAGCTTTCTTT | CASSPIIGQGRRTEAFF
TRBJ2-7 | NA | NA | TRBV2 | TGTGCCAGCGCAGGGGACGCCTACGAGCAGTACTTC | CASAGDAYEQYF
TRBJ2-7 | NA | NA | TRBV19 | TGTGCCAGTAGTGGCAGGGACAGCCGGAGGGCCGGCGGGCAGTACTTC | CASSGRDSRRAGGQYF